The rows below give T cell receptor beta chains drawn from one sample of a study of blood T cell repertoires in COVID-19. The assay was immunoSEQ multiplex PCR, and TCRdb's table has in-frame clones only and misses some. The sample consists of about 33,000 clones, approximately 85% of them appearing once. Sample: peripheral blood. These receptors were taken from a human donor in a cohort sampled during active COVID-19. Both conserved end residues are part of each CDR3. A D gene is named only where the DNA matches it firmly. The size field is filled for only some rows; it gives once, few, many or a size class.

CDR3	DNA	J	V	size	D
CASSRTGKAGELFF	TGTGCCAGCAGTAGGACAGGGAAGGCCGGGGAGCTGTTTTTT	TRBJ2-2	TRBV6-6	-	TRBD1
CASSLRDISYEQYF	TGTGCCAGCAGCCTCCGGGACATTAGCTACGAGCAGTACTTC	TRBJ2-7	TRBV6-5	-	-
CASSLGLGGNEKLFF	TGTGCCAGCAGCTTAGGTCTGGGAGGGAATGAAAAACTGTTTTTT	TRBJ1-4	TRBV7-2	-	-
CASSPFSGYTNEQFF	TGTGCCAGCAGCCCCTTTAGCGGGTACACCAATGAGCAGTTCTTC	TRBJ2-1	TRBV5-8	-	TRBD2
CASSFGGTNSGNTIYF	TGTGCCAGCAGTTTTGGGGGGACCAACTCTGGAAACACCATATATTTT	TRBJ1-3	TRBV28	-	-
CASSVDYGGTGGETQYF	TGTGCCAGCAGTGTCGATTATGGAGGGACGGGGGGAGAGACCCAGTACTTC	TRBJ2-5	TRBV6-1	-	TRBD2
CSASRGLAGGPETQYF	TGCAGTGCTAGTCGGGGACTAGCGGGGGGGCCGGAGACCCAGTACTTC	TRBJ2-5	TRBV20-1	-	TRBD2
CASSLGLAGITGELFF	TGTGCCAGCAGTTTAGGACTAGCGGGTATCACCGGGGAGCTGTTTTTT	TRBJ2-2	TRBV28	few	TRBD2
CASSLYDSSYNEQFF	TGTGCCAGCAGCTTATACGACAGCTCCTACAATGAGCAGTTCTTC	TRBJ2-1	TRBV7-9	-	-
CAISPENTDTQYF	TGTGCCATCAGTCCCGAGAACACAGATACGCAGTATTTT	TRBJ2-3	TRBV10-3	-	-
CASTKQGGSSGELFF	TGTGCCAGCACCAAACAGGGTGGGTCGAGCGGGGAGCTGTTTTTT	TRBJ2-2	TRBV6-5	-	-
CASHPETSTEAFF	TGTGCCAGCCATCCGGAGACGAGCACTGAAGCTTTCTTT	TRBJ1-1	TRBV6-5	-	-
CASSLWGGAAVGTAFF	TGTGCCAGCAGTTTATGGGGGGGCGCGGCGGTGGGGACGGCTTTCTTT	TRBJ1-1	TRBV27	-	-
CASSVGFWGGGTEAFF	TGTGCCAGCAGTGTGGGTTTCTGGGGAGGAGGCACTGAAGCTTTCTTT	TRBJ1-1	TRBV6-1	-	-